The rows below give T cell receptor beta chains drawn from one sample of a study of CD8+ T cells in alopecia areata. Here immunoSEQ multiplex PCR was the method, and the copy in TCRdb shows in-frame clones only, minus some. The top ten clones hold about 3.3% of a sample with roughly 120,000 clones, roughly 50% of them seen once. Sequencing used CD4+ T cells sorted from blood, obtained at week 24, from a patient treated with tofacitinib. These receptors all stem from a human donor with alopecia areata. Both conserved end residues are part of each CDR3. The D gene is left open where the match is weak. Size is omitted from some rows. Given values are once, few, many or a class for expanded clones.

TRBD1	-	TRBJ2-1	TRBV29-1	CSVEGGQGRNEQFF	TGCAGCGTTGAAGGAGGACAGGGGAGGAATGAGCAGTTCTTC
TRBD1	-	TRBJ2-7	TRBV9	CASSVASGTGTYEQYF	TGTGCCAGCAGCGTAGCTTCGGGGACAGGGACTTACGAGCAGTACTTC
TRBD1	few	TRBJ2-7	TRBV29-1	CSANSGTGTYEQYF	TGCAGCGCCAACTCCGGGACAGGGACCTACGAGCAGTACTTC
TRBD1	-	TRBJ2-5	TRBV4-1	CASSQGSGTGETQYF	TGCGCCAGCAGCCAAGGTTCGGGGACAGGAGAGACCCAGTACTTC
-	few	TRBJ1-1	TRBV5-5	CASSLAPSGEAFF	TGTGCCAGCAGCTTGGCCCCATCCGGTGAAGCTTTCTTT
-	-	TRBJ1-6	TRBV30	CAWSVGVFNSPLHF	TGTGCCTGGAGTGTGGGAGTTTTTAATTCACCCCTCCACTTT
-	-	TRBJ1-1	TRBV2	CASSLTPTVNTEAFF	TGTGCCAGCAGCCTAACCCCGACAGTGAACACTGAAGCTTTCTTT
-	few	TRBJ2-5	TRBV6-5	CASTTDPRETQYF	TGTGCCAGCACCACGGACCCGCGGGAGACCCAGTACTTC
TRBD1	few	TRBJ1-5	TRBV15	CATSRERQGVQPQHF	TGTGCCACCAGCAGAGAACGGCAGGGGGTTCAGCCCCAGCATTTT
TRBD1	-	TRBJ2-3	TRBV10-2	CASRGTGAEGTDTQYF	TGCGCCAGCAGGGGGACAGGGGCTGAGGGCACAGATACGCAGTATTTT
-	-	TRBJ2-7	TRBV11-2	CASTGGMGRPYEQYF	TGTGCCAGCACAGGTGGGATGGGCCGGCCTTACGAGCAGTACTTC
-	few	TRBJ2-7	TRBV29-1	CSFRSVSEQYF	TGCAGCTTTCGATCGGTTTCCGAGCAGTACTTC
TRBD1	-	TRBJ1-2	TRBV29-1	CSAGQGAGRGYTF	TGCAGCGCAGGACAGGGGGCAGGGAGGGGCTACACCTTC
TRBD1	once	TRBJ2-2	TRBV4-1	CASSRQGNTGELFF	TGCGCCAGCAGCCGACAGGGCAACACCGGGGAGCTGTTTTTT
-	-	TRBJ2-1	TRBV25-1	CASSVLTYNEQFF	TGTGCCAGCAGTGTACTTACTTACAATGAGCAGTTCTTC
TRBD1	few	TRBJ2-3	TRBV9	CASSVESDRVTDTQYF	TGTGCCAGCAGCGTAGAATCCGACAGGGTAACAGATACGCAGTATTTT
TRBD1	-	TRBJ1-2	TRBV15	CATSSLRTGGWGYTF	TGTGCCACCAGCAGCCTCCGGACAGGGGGTTGGGGCTACACCTTC
-	once	TRBJ2-1	TRBV29-1	CSDIRENEQFF	TGCAGCGACATCAGGGAAAATGAGCAGTTCTTC
-	-	TRBJ2-7	TRBV9	CASSVGSAFPYEQYF	TGTGCCAGCAGCGTAGGATCCGCCTTTCCCTACGAGCAGTACTTC
-	few	TRBJ2-1	TRBV5-1	CASSLAPGSYNEQFF	TGCGCCAGCAGCTTGGCTCCTGGCTCCTACAATGAGCAGTTCTTC
-	few	TRBJ2-5	TRBV29-1	CSVAQGIGETQYF	TGCAGCGTTGCTCAGGGGATCGGAGAGACCCAGTACTTC
TRBD1	few	TRBJ1-1	TRBV25-1	CASSEWDSLMNTEAFF	TGTGCCAGCAGTGAATGGGACAGCTTGATGAACACTGAAGCTTTCTTT
TRBD1	few	TRBJ1-4	TRBV7-9	CASSPGDRRNEKLFF	TGTGCCAGCAGCCCCGGGGACAGGCGGAATGAAAAACTGTTTTTT
-	once	TRBJ2-7	TRBV6-5	CASSSGNSWDEQYF	TGTGCCAGCAGTTCCGGGAACTCCTGGGACGAGCAGTACTTC
-	-	TRBJ2-1	TRBV5-1	CASSLSGNEQFF	TGCGCCAGCAGCTTGTCGGGGAATGAGCAGTTCTTC
-	-	TRBJ2-4	TRBV25-1	CASSAQGVQNIQYF	TGTGCCAGCAGTGCGCAGGGAGTCCAAAACATTCAGTACTTC
-	few	TRBJ2-3	TRBV29-1	CSVFGGDTQYF	TGCAGCGTTTTTGGTGGGGATACGCAGTATTTT
-	few	TRBJ1-5	TRBV5-1	CASSLGGHLEGQPQHF	TGCGCCAGCAGCTTGGGGGGACACCTCGAGGGTCAGCCCCAGCATTTT
-	-	TRBJ2-5	TRBV10-2	CASSPSVQETQYF	TGCGCCAGCAGTCCTTCGGTGCAAGAGACCCAGTACTTC
-	once	TRBJ2-6	TRBV9	CASSVTGTGANVLTF	TGTGCCAGCAGCGTAACAGGGACTGGGGCCAACGTCCTGACTTTC
-	few	TRBJ1-1	TRBV6-5	CASRVGGGSTEAFF	TGTGCCAGCAGGGTCGGAGGCGGGAGCACTGAAGCTTTCTTT
TRBD1	few	TRBJ2-2	TRBV11-2	CASSLYRGTGELFF	TGTGCCAGCAGTTTATACAGGGGAACCGGGGAGCTGTTTTTT
-	-	TRBJ2-3	TRBV11-2	CASSSVSGAYTDTQYF	TGTGCCAGCAGCTCCGTCTCGGGGGCTTACACAGATACGCAGTATTTT
-	few	TRBJ2-7	TRBV15	CATSRVQGTEQYF	TGTGCCACCAGCAGAGTACAGGGAACCGAGCAGTACTTC
-	-	TRBJ2-7	TRBV2	CASSRRHSYEQYF	TGTGCCAGCTCGCGACGTCACTCCTACGAGCAGTACTTC
-	-	TRBJ2-7	TRBV29-1	CSARPGQPKSTYEQYF	TGCAGCGCCCGCCCTGGACAGCCAAAGAGTACCTACGAGCAGTACTTC
-	-	TRBJ1-5	TRBV18	CASSGMDRNQPQHF	TGTGCCAGCTCGGGGATGGACAGAAATCAGCCCCAGCATTTT
-	few	TRBJ2-3	TRBV29-1	CSVAKWGTDTQYF	TGCAGCGTTGCTAAATGGGGCACAGATACGCAGTATTTT
-	once	TRBJ1-6	TRBV30	CAWKVSGSGSPLHF	TGTGCCTGGAAAGTTTCGGGTTCTGGTTCACCCCTCCACTTT
-	few	TRBJ2-5	TRBV4-2	CASSQEGAGMGTQYF	TGTGCCAGCAGCCAAGAGGGGGCCGGGATGGGGACCCAGTACTTC
-	-	TRBJ2-7	TRBV29-1	CSAVERGEQYF	TGCAGCGCGGTCGAACGAGGCGAGCAGTACTTC
-	-	TRBJ2-3	TRBV5-1	CASSWSRDPDTQYF	TGCGCCAGCAGCTGGTCCCGGGACCCAGATACGCAGTATTTT
-	few	TRBJ1-1	TRBV7-9	CASSFWRDLGTEAFF	TGTGCCAGCAGCTTTTGGCGGGACCTCGGCACTGAAGCTTTCTTT
TRBD2	few	TRBJ2-7	TRBV23-1	CASSPYWTSVSYEQYF	TGCGCCAGCAGTCCTTACTGGACTAGCGTCTCCTACGAGCAGTACTTC
-	-	TRBJ1-3	TRBV29-1	CSVGGNRNTIYF	TGCAGCGTTGGGGGGAATAGAAACACCATATATTTT
-	once	TRBJ1-5	TRBV30	CAWTSGGNQPQHF	TGTGCCTGGACCAGCGGGGGAAATCAGCCCCAGCATTTT
-	medium-sized	TRBJ1-1	TRBV7-2	CASSPDRLRAFF	TGTGCCAGCAGCCCAGACAGATTACGGGCTTTCTTT
-	-	TRBJ1-4	TRBV5-1	CASSLGSTGANEKLFF	TGCGCCAGCAGCTTGGGCTCCACGGGGGCTAATGAAAAACTGTTTTTT
TRBD1	-	TRBJ1-2	TRBV5-1	CASSPQGRRDYGYTF	TGCGCCAGCAGCCCACAGGGGCGGCGGGACTATGGCTACACCTTC
-	-	TRBJ1-1	TRBV10-3	CAIRDSMNTEAFF	TGTGCCATCAGGGACAGTATGAACACTGAAGCTTTCTTT
-	-	TRBJ1-2	TRBV13	CASNREGGNYGYTF	TGTGCCAGCAACCGTGAGGGGGGCAACTATGGCTACACCTTC
-	-	TRBJ1-1	TRBV30	CALITGLKAFF	TGTGCCTTGATTACCGGGCTGAAAGCTTTCTTT
-	-	TRBJ2-4	TRBV5-1	CASSSDIVAKNIQYF	TGCGCCAGCAGCTCGGACATAGTAGCCAAAAACATTCAGTACTTC
-	-	TRBJ1-3	TRBV29-1	CSVTGTGNTIYF	TGCAGCGTTACAGGGACGGGAAACACCATATATTTT
-	-	TRBJ1-5	TRBV21-1	CASSKHWGCNQPQHF	TGTGCCAGCAGCAAGCATTGGGGGTGCAATCAGCCCCAGCATTTT
TRBD1	-	TRBJ1-2	TRBV5-1	CASSPRYGQGSYGYTF	TGCGCCAGCAGCCCCAGATATGGACAGGGGTCCTATGGCTACACCTTC
-	-	TRBJ2-3	TRBV5-1	CASSLIRRTSTDTQYF	TGCGCCAGCAGCTTGATTCGGAGGACCAGTACAGATACGCAGTATTTT
TRBD1	-	TRBJ2-7	TRBV6-6	CASAGGSYEQYF	TGTGCCAGCGCAGGGGGTTCCTACGAGCAGTACTTC